This is a list of T cell receptor beta chains from one sample in a study of spatial heterogeneity in lung cancer. TCRdb re-called the 5' RACE reads through MiXCR, storing one row per CDR3 protein. The data contain roughly 6,900 distinct CDR3 sequences, less than 5.5% of them singletons. This specimen consisted of normal lung tissue next to the tumor, obtained at surgery. The origin of the receptors is a female donor with early-stage non-small cell lung cancer. The CDR3 runs from the conserved cysteine through the conserved F or W. The order of the fields is V gene, CDR3 length, J gene, clone size, D gene, CDR3 protein, CDR3 DNA. A D gene is named only where the DNA matches it firmly. Clone size is stated in some rows and not others, as once, few, many or a class when expanded.

>TRBV7-2|14|TRBJ2-7|.|TRBD1
CASSFRDREYEQYF
TGTGCCAGCAGTTTCCGGGACAGGGAATACGAGCAGTACTTC
>TRBV11-2|18|TRBJ1-4|many|TRBD1
CASSLEPNYRGLDEKLFF
TGTGCCAGCAGCTTAGAGCCGAACTACAGGGGGCTGGATGAAAAACTGTTTTTT
>TRBV24-1|17|TRBJ2-1|many|.
CATSDGTLGWGYNEQFF
TGTGCCACCAGTGATGGGACTTTGGGGTGGGGGTACAATGAGCAGTTCTTC
>TRBV12-3/TRBV12-4|15|TRBJ1-3|.|TRBD1
CASRTTGASRNTIYF
TGTGCCAGCAGGACCACAGGGGCGAGTAGAAACACCATATATTTT
>TRBV10-3|17|TRBJ1-5|many|.
CAISESTAEKRNQPQHF
TGTGCCATCAGTGAGTCCACGGCAGAAAAACGTAATCAGCCCCAGCATTTT
>TRBV2|13|TRBJ2-2|many|TRBD1
CATGTGYTGELFF
TGTGCCACCGGGACAGGGTACACCGGGGAGCTGTTTTTT
>TRBV28|14|TRBJ2-3|many|TRBD1
CASGRQGEGDTQYF
TGTGCCAGCGGAAGACAGGGAGAAGGAGATACGCAGTATTTT
>TRBV20-1|13|TRBJ2-1|medium-sized|TRBD2
CSATGLAVNEQFF
TGCAGTGCTACGGGACTAGCGGTCAATGAGCAGTTCTTC
>TRBV20-1|15|TRBJ1-6|many|.
CSARDRAGRNSPLHF
TGCAGTGCTAGAGATCGGGCAGGCCGTAATTCACCCCTCCACTTT
>TRBV10-3|15|TRBJ2-7|many|TRBD2
CAISESGVGPYEQYF
TGTGCCATCAGTGAGAGCGGGGTCGGACCCTACGAGCAGTACTTC
>TRBV29-1|13|TRBJ1-1|many|.
CSVEKQGNTEAFF
TGCAGCGTTGAAAAACAGGGGAACACTGAAGCTTTCTTT
>TRBV2|15|TRBJ1-4|medium-sized|.
CASSSSGTSSEKLFF
TGTGCCAGCAGTTCTTCCGGGACTTCGAGTGAAAAACTGTTTTTT
>TRBV5-6|14|TRBJ2-1|many|.
CASSAALRHNEQFF
TGTGCCAGCAGCGCGGCGCTGCGCCACAATGAGCAGTTCTTC
>TRBV5-1|15|TRBJ2-2|medium-sized|TRBD2
CASRMWEGPTGELFF
TGCGCCAGCAGAATGTGGGAGGGCCCGACCGGGGAGCTGTTTTTT
>TRBV12-5|14|TRBJ2-1|many|TRBD1
CASAPGQAYNEQFF
TGTGCTAGTGCCCCGGGACAGGCTTACAATGAGCAGTTCTTC
>TRBV20-1|13|TRBJ2-5|medium-sized|TRBD2
CSAGLAGDGTQYF
TGCAGTGCAGGACTAGCGGGAGACGGGACCCAGTACTTC
>TRBV11-2|18|TRBJ2-4|many|.
CASSSLGVAAIAKNIQYF
TGTGCCAGCAGCTCCCTCGGGGTAGCGGCAATAGCCAAAAACATTCAGTACTTC
>TRBV18|15|TRBJ2-5|.|TRBD1
CASSADRGLGETQYF
TGTGCCAGCTCAGCCGACAGGGGGCTTGGAGAGACCCAGTACTTC
>TRBV10-2|14|TRBJ1-4|many|.
CATRGRGEDEKLFF
TGCGCCACGAGAGGGAGGGGAGAAGATGAAAAACTGTTTTTT
>TRBV20-1|15|TRBJ2-1|medium-sized|.
CSARLPDMDYNEQFF
TGCAGTGCTAGACTACCCGACATGGACTACAATGAGCAGTTCTTC
>TRBV2|14|TRBJ2-7|medium-sized|TRBD2
CASRYLAVNYEQYF
TGTGCCAGCAGGTATCTAGCGGTTAACTACGAGCAGTACTTC
>TRBV7-2|13|TRBJ2-7|.|.
CASSLGGTPEQYF
TGTGCCAGCAGCTTAGGGGGGACGCCCGAGCAGTACTTC
>TRBV12-3/TRBV12-4|14|TRBJ2-1|many|TRBD2
CASSGLAGGREQFF
TGTGCCAGCAGTGGGCTAGCGGGAGGAAGAGAGCAGTTCTTC
>TRBV28|14|TRBJ2-3|many|TRBD2
CASSLGGTPDTQYF
TGTGCCAGCAGTTTGGGGGGGACCCCAGATACGCAGTATTTT
>TRBV5-1|15|TRBJ2-3|medium-sized|.
CASSLRGQGADTQYF
TGCGCCAGCAGCCTTAGAGGACAAGGCGCAGATACGCAGTATTTT
>TRBV20-1|16|TRBJ1-1|many|.
CSARKAVGNWETEAFF
TGCAGTGCTCGGAAGGCGGTCGGTAACTGGGAGACTGAAGCTTTCTTT
>TRBV15|14|TRBJ1-5|many|.
CATSRDYPNQPQHF
TGTGCCACCAGCAGAGACTATCCCAATCAGCCCCAGCATTTT
>TRBV7-9|16|TRBJ1-3|many|.
CASSPRDTNSGNTIYF
TGTGCCAGCAGCCCCAGGGACACCAACTCTGGAAACACCATATATTTT
>TRBV10-2|14|TRBJ1-5|medium-sized|.
CASSDYPGLQPQHF
TGCGCCAGCAGTGATTATCCAGGCCTTCAGCCCCAGCATTTT
>TRBV3-1|14|TRBJ1-5|.|.
CASSYGNSNQPQHF
TGTGCCAGCAGTTACGGGAATAGCAATCAGCCCCAGCATTTT
>TRBV5-1|15|TRBJ2-3|many|.
CASSVQGGSTDTQYF
TGCGCCAGCAGCGTGCAGGGGGGCAGCACAGATACGCAGTATTTT
>TRBV6-2/TRBV6-3|13|TRBJ2-1|many|.
CASTLTILAGQFF
TGTGCCAGCACCCTAACAATACTAGCTGGGCAGTTCTTC
>TRBV5-1|12|TRBJ1-3|many|.
CASSPTGNTIYF
TGCGCCAGCAGCCCCACTGGGAACACCATATATTTT